These T cell receptor beta chains were read from a single sample in a study of blood T cell repertoires in COVID-19. The assay was immunoSEQ multiplex PCR, and TCRdb's table has in-frame clones only and misses some. The table shows roughly 200,000 clones, with around 80% occurring only once. The sequenced sample was peripheral blood. These receptor sequences come from an elderly woman with active or convalescent COVID-19. CDR3s include the opening cysteine and the closing phenylalanine or tryptophan. The D gene is left open where the match is weak. Clone size appears in some rows only: once, few, many, or a class for an expanded clone.

cdr3_nt	cdr3_aa	d_call	j_call	v_call	clone_size
TGTGCCAGCAGCCTTCTAGCGGGGGGGCCTCATTGGTATGAGCAGTTCTTC	CASSLLAGGPHWYEQFF	TRBD2	TRBJ2-1	TRBV7-8	.
TGTGCCAGCAGTGCGGCAGGATGGGATGGCTACACCTTC	CASSAAGWDGYTF	.	TRBJ1-2	TRBV2	.
TGTGCCAGCAGCGCCCCGGGACAGGGGAGTATCTACGAGCAGTACTTC	CASSAPGQGSIYEQYF	TRBD1	TRBJ2-7	TRBV7-3	.
TGTGCCAGCAGTTTACTAGCGGGGGGGAACACAGATACGCAGTATTTT	CASSLLAGGNTDTQYF	TRBD2	TRBJ2-3	TRBV27	.
TGTGCCAGCTCACAAGTCTCGGGGGGCCGCTATGGCTACACCTTC	CASSQVSGGRYGYTF	.	TRBJ1-2	TRBV18	.
TGTGCCAGCAGCCCCGTGACCGGGGGCTACACCTTC	CASSPVTGGYTF	.	TRBJ1-2	TRBV3-1/TRBV3-2	few
TGTGCCAGCAGCCTGGGACAGGGGGCCCTCCTCTCTGGAAACACCATATATTTT	CASSLGQGALLSGNTIYF	TRBD1	TRBJ1-3	TRBV3-1/TRBV3-2	.
TGTGCCAGTAGTCCCTCAGTCCACGAGCAGTACTTC	CASSPSVHEQYF	.	TRBJ2-7	TRBV19	.
TGTGCCAGCAGCTCGGGGCGGGGGGCCCCCCCAGGGGCCAACGTCCTGACTTTC	CASSSGRGAPPGANVLTF	TRBD2	TRBJ2-6	TRBV28	.
TGTGCCAGCTCAACACTTGACAGTAATCAGCCCCAGCATTTT	CASSTLDSNQPQHF	.	TRBJ1-5	TRBV18	.
TGCGCCAGCGGGCCCGCAGGGCTGAACACTGAAGCTTTCTTT	CASGPAGLNTEAFF	.	TRBJ1-1	TRBV5-1	once
TGTGCTAGTGGTATCCCTTGGGGCTGCAAAAACATTCAGTACTTC	CASGIPWGCKNIQYF	.	TRBJ2-4	TRBV12-5	.
TGTGCCAGCAGCACTCGGGGGGGGGCTTGGGAGACCCAGTACTTC	CASSTRGGAWETQYF	TRBD2	TRBJ2-5	TRBV7-2	.
TGCGCCAGCAGCTTTGGAGGGGGGGAACAGCCCCAGCATTTT	CASSFGGGEQPQHF	.	TRBJ1-5	TRBV5-1	.
TGTGCCAGCAGTTTGGGGGGACAGGGATTAAACATTCAGTACTTC	CASSLGGQGLNIQYF	TRBD1	TRBJ2-4	TRBV27	.
TGTGCCAGCAGCAGGGGGACAGTTGAAGCTTTCTTT	CASSRGTVEAFF	TRBD1	TRBJ1-1	TRBV5-4	.
TGTGCCAGCAGTTCCGTGACCTGGAGCGGGGGGCGGTTCACCGGGGAGCTGTTTTTT	CASSSVTWSGGRFTGELFF	TRBD2	TRBJ2-2	TRBV6-2/TRBV6-3	.
TGTGCCAGCAGTCTCCGGGAGGATGGAAACACCATATATTTT	CASSLREDGNTIYF	.	TRBJ1-3	TRBV6-5	.
TGTGCCAGCAGATCCCCAGGGGCGCATGGTAGCACTGAAGCTTTCTTT	CASRSPGAHGSTEAFF	.	TRBJ1-1	TRBV21-1	.
TGCGCCAGCAGCGATCCGAGCACAGGCCCTGGCGATACGCAGTATTTT	CASSDPSTGPGDTQYF	.	TRBJ2-3	TRBV5-1	.
TGCGCCAGCAGCCCCCGACAGGGTTCCTACAATGAGCAGTTCTTC	CASSPRQGSYNEQFF	TRBD1	TRBJ2-1	TRBV4-3	.
TGCGCCAGCAGCTCGGGCACCGGGACAGTGTTTACCGGGGAGCTGTTTTTT	CASSSGTGTVFTGELFF	TRBD1	TRBJ2-2	TRBV5-1	.
TGTGCCACCAGCTCTCTCCGGGACAGGGCTGTCTATGGCTACACCTTC	CATSSLRDRAVYGYTF	TRBD1	TRBJ1-2	TRBV15	.
TGCAGCGTTGTGGCTTCCTATGGCTACACCTTC	CSVVASYGYTF	.	TRBJ1-2	TRBV29-1	.
TGTGCCAGCAGTTACAGGGGTAATCAGCCCCAGCATTTT	CASSYRGNQPQHF	.	TRBJ1-5	TRBV6-2/TRBV6-3	.
TGTGCCTGGAGTGTTCTCTGGACAGGGAACTATGGCTACACCTTC	CAWSVLWTGNYGYTF	TRBD1	TRBJ1-2	TRBV30	.
TGTGCCGCCCGGACGGGGGTAGCCAAAAACATTCAGTACTTC	CAARTGVAKNIQYF	.	TRBJ2-4	TRBV6-5	.
TGTGCCAGCAGTTCGCTCGGCGGGGGGAACACCGGGGAGCTGTTTTTT	CASSSLGGGNTGELFF	TRBD2	TRBJ2-2	TRBV27	.
TGTGCCAGCAGTACAGGGGGCGCGGTCGGGGAGCTGTTTTTT	CASSTGGAVGELFF	TRBD1	TRBJ2-2	TRBV6-2/TRBV6-3	.
TGTGCCAGCAGCCAAGGGCTTGTACAGGGGAACTATGGCTACACCTTC	CASSQGLVQGNYGYTF	TRBD1	TRBJ1-2	TRBV3-1/TRBV3-2	.
TGTGCCAGCAGCCAAGATACCAGGGGCTACACCTTC	CASSQDTRGYTF	.	TRBJ1-2	TRBV3-1/TRBV3-2	.
TGCGCCAGCAGCTTGGGGACAGGTAATACGCAGTATTTT	CASSLGTGNTQYF	TRBD1	TRBJ2-3	TRBV5-1	.
TGTGCCAGCACCCCCGGGACTGCCACCTACGAGCAGTACTTC	CASTPGTATYEQYF	.	TRBJ2-7	TRBV28	.
TGCGCCAGCAGCCAAGAAATCTCCCAGGGAAGTAATGAAAAACTGTTTTTT	CASSQEISQGSNEKLFF	.	TRBJ1-4	TRBV4-1	.
TGTGCCAGTAGTATCGGGGTGATGAAGACCCAGTACTTC	CASSIGVMKTQYF	.	TRBJ2-5	TRBV19	.
TGCGCCAGCAGTCAATCGTGGCGGATATATGGCTACACCTTC	CASSQSWRIYGYTF	.	TRBJ1-2	TRBV23-1	.
TGCGCCAGCAGCTTGGATGGGTATAGCGGGGGGGTCACAGATACGCAGTATTTT	CASSLDGYSGGVTDTQYF	TRBD2	TRBJ2-3	TRBV5-1	.
TGTGCCAGCAGCCTAGGGACTGCTTCGGATACGCAGTATTTT	CASSLGTASDTQYF	.	TRBJ2-3	TRBV4-2	.
TGTGCCAGCAGTGATCCCGGTAGGGGATCGACTGAAGCTTTCTTT	CASSDPGRGSTEAFF	.	TRBJ1-1	TRBV25-1	.
TGTGCCAGCAGTACTCGGGGCTCCTACGAGCAGTACTTC	CASSTRGSYEQYF	.	TRBJ2-7	TRBV12-3/TRBV12-4	.
TGTGCCAGCAGTTTACTGTCCTCTGGAAACACCATATATTTT	CASSLLSSGNTIYF	.	TRBJ1-3	TRBV28	.
TGTGCCAGCACCTCCTTTGGGGCTAGCGGAGGCCTGGGAAATGAGCAGTTCTTC	CASTSFGASGGLGNEQFF	TRBD2	TRBJ2-1	TRBV28	.
TGCAGTGCTAGTACCCTGTTCGGTAATGAAAAACTGTTTTTT	CSASTLFGNEKLFF	.	TRBJ1-4	TRBV20-1	once
TGTGCCAGCAGCTCGACAGGGACGACACCCCTCCACTTT	CASSSTGTTPLHF	TRBD1	TRBJ1-6	TRBV12-3/TRBV12-4	medium-sized
TGTGCCAGCTCACCACCCGGGGGGAAAGAGACCCAGTACTTC	CASSPPGGKETQYF	TRBD2	TRBJ2-5	TRBV18	.
TGTGCCAGCAGCAGCCCTAAAACGGGGGACCTACAGTTCTTC	CASSSPKTGDLQFF	.	TRBJ2-1	TRBV13	.
TGTGCCAGCAGCACCGGGGTAAACACTGAAGCTTTCTTT	CASSTGVNTEAFF	.	TRBJ1-1	TRBV5-4	.
TGTGCCAGTCGGGGGGCCGGCAGCACAGATACGCAGTATTTT	CASRGAGSTDTQYF	.	TRBJ2-3	TRBV10-3	few
TGTGCCAGCAGTTCGACATTTTCAGGTCAGCCCCAGCATTTT	CASSSTFSGQPQHF	.	TRBJ1-5	TRBV28	.
TGTGCCAGCAGCGGGACGACAGGCACTAGCTACACCTTC	CASSGTTGTSYTF	.	TRBJ1-2	TRBV6-5	few
TGTGCCAGCAGCCAGTCGACAGGAGTCTATGGCTACACCTTC	CASSQSTGVYGYTF	.	TRBJ1-2	TRBV5-4	.
TGTGCCAGCAGCCAAACAGGGGATTGGAACACTGAAGCTTTCTTT	CASSQTGDWNTEAFF	TRBD1	TRBJ1-1	TRBV7-8	.
TGTGCCAGCAGCTTAGATCGGCAGGGTGGAAATCAGCCCCAGCATTTT	CASSLDRQGGNQPQHF	.	TRBJ1-5	TRBV7-9	once
TGTGCCAGTACCCTAACGGGACAGGGGCCAGATACGCAGTATTTT	CASTLTGQGPDTQYF	TRBD1	TRBJ2-3	TRBV19	.
TGCGCCAGCAGCCCAGGACTAGCGGGAGCCTCCTACGAGCAGTACTTC	CASSPGLAGASYEQYF	TRBD2	TRBJ2-7	TRBV5-1	.